These 19 T cell receptor beta chains share one sample of origin, sequenced in a study of T-cell reconstitution after alpha-beta-depleted transplantation in children. Preparing the TCRbeta library involved the use of unique molecular identifiers. TCRdb passed the PCR reads through MiXCR, listing each CDR3 protein once. The data hold 640,000 or so distinct CDR3 sequences, with roughly 15% observed a single time. The source material was PBMCs from the stem cell graft donor, sampled from the stem cell graft. The origin of the receptors is a human donor who donated a stem cell graft to a child with acute myeloid leukemia.

The V gene is TRBV7-2, the J gene TRBJ1-1, with D uncertain. Trimming shortened V by 5 bases and J by 1 base, and 11 bases separated the two germline ends. This CDR3 has 14 residues. Germline V gives CDR1 SGHTA, CDR2 FQGNSA. Here the CDR3 reads CASSPGSANTEAFF. The CDR3 coding sequence is TGTGCCAGCAGCCCGGGGTCGGCGAACACTGAAGCTTTCTTT.

This clonotype was seen only a few times. The junction departs from germline at one end; a sequencing error may be responsible. The rearrangement joins TRBV6-1 to TRBJ1-5, with D possibly TRBD1 on 5 matching bases. CDR3 length: 17 amino acids. The germline V gene encodes CDR1 MNHNS and CDR2 SASEGT. The CDR3 nucleotides are TGTGCCAGCAGCGCCTTAAGGGTAAACCGACAGCTTTTAGCCCATCATTTT. It is translated as CASSALRVNRQLLAHHF.

The chain has TRBV20-1 and TRBJ2-6; 7 bases align to TRBD2. V dropped 4 bases and J dropped 1; count of bases not matched to a gene: 4. Germline CDR1 reads DFQATT; CDR2 reads SNEGSKA (reference sequence). This CDR3 region has 15 residues. CDR3 DNA sequence: TGCAGTGCTACCGGGGGAGGGTCTGGGGCCAACGTCCTGACTTTC. Translation gives CSATGGGSGANVLTF.

Comments on this clonotype: This clone may be a read error of a much larger clone one base away. The V and J genes are TRBV12-3 or TRBV12-4 and TRBJ1-1; perhaps TRBD1 as D (6 bases). The CDR3 is 15 amino acids. The CDR3 region is CSSSLQGGLGGEAFF. CDR3 nucleotide sequence: TGTTCCAGCAGTTTACAGGGAGGGTTGGGTGGTGAAGCTTTCTTT.

This clonotype was counted between two and nine times. A read error may explain this, as a much larger clone is one base away. The genes are TRBV24-1 and TRBJ2-1; TRBD1 or TRBD2 may be the D gene (5 bases each). Germline V gene data show CDR1 as KGHDR and CDR2 as SFDVKD. Trimming pared 2 bases from V and 5 bases from J, leaving 6 bases between. The CDR3 is 13 amino acids. The CDR3 protein is CATSDSGHNEQFF. The DNA of the CDR3 is TGTGCCACCAGTGATTCGGGGCACAATGAGCAGTTCTTC.

This clonotype came up many times. A read error may account for a junction end that differs from germline. The V and J genes are TRBV20-1 and TRBJ2-3; D gene uncertain. Germline V gene sequence: CDR1 DFQATT, CDR2 SNEGSKA (reference sequence). The CDR3 contains 14 residues. CDR3 coding DNA: TGCAGTGCCAGAGGCCCTACTAGCACAGATACGCAGTATTTT. Protein product: CSARGPTSTDTQYF.

This clonotype was detected ten times or more. The V gene is TRBV20-1, the J gene TRBJ2-7; 7 positions agree with TRBD1. The germline gives CDR1 DFQATT, CDR2 SNEGSKA (reference sequence). The J segment lost 5 bases and the V segment lost 6 bases, leaving 10 bases of the junction unmatched. The CDR3 runs 13 residues. The CDR3 sequence: CSAFNRGTNEQYF. The CDR3 coding sequence is TGCAGTGCCTTTAACAGGGGAACGAACGAGCAGTACTTC.

CDR3: CASSLFRGGTNEKLFF. In DNA, the CDR3 is TGTGCCAGCAGCTTATTCAGGGGGGGAACTAATGAAAAACTGTTTTTT. The chain has TRBV7-2 and TRBJ1-4; 7 nucleotides agree with TRBD1. V trimming: 2 bases; J trimming: 1 base; junction bases outside the gene matches: 4. The CDR3 is 16 residues long. Germline V gene data show CDR1 as SGHTA and CDR2 as FQGNSA.

Only a few counts were recorded for this clonotype. The V call is TRBV4-1, the J call TRBJ1-4; D is unresolved. The V gene's germline CDR1 is MGHRA and CDR2 YSYEKL. The CDR3 is 17 amino acids. Trimming took off 4 bases at V and 5 bases at J, with 20 bases between the two ends. The CDR3 DNA is TGCGCCAGCAGCCCTTATGAAGGACTCCCGAGGAATGAAAAACTGTTTTTT. This gives the protein CASSPYEGLPRNEKLFF.

This clonotype was recorded at least ten times. The CDR3 spells CASSPGGQAPYEQYF. Written as DNA, the CDR3 is TGTGCCAGCAGCCCCGGGGGACAGGCCCCCTACGAGCAGTACTTC. J is TRBJ2-7 and V is TRBV7-3; 8 bases are shared with TRBD1. The CDR3 is 15 amino acids. Losses at the gene ends were 5 bases for V and 2 bases for J; bases not matched to a gene: 8. Per germline, CDR1 SGHTA and CDR2 FQGTGA.

The rearrangement joins TRBV5-1 to TRBJ2-1; 7 nucleotides align to TRBD2. The CDR3 has 17 residues. Germline V gene lookup returns CDR1 SGHRS and CDR2 YFSETQ. V gave up 3 bases and J gave up 4 bases; unmatched junction bases: 13. CDR3 loop: CASSWTPGGGIYNEQFF. The DNA of the CDR3 is TGCGCCAGCAGCTGGACCCCGGGCGGGGGAATTTACAATGAGCAGTTCTTC.

There are a few counts of this clonotype. The chain combines TRBV20-1 with TRBJ2-2; 8 positions match TRBD1. Trimming took 6 bases from V and 6 from J; bases not matched to a gene: 6. Germline values: CDR1 DFQATT, CDR2 SNEGSKA (reference sequence). This CDR3 spans 13 amino acids. The CDR3 loop is CSALLQGAGELFF. The CDR3 region has the DNA TGCAGTGCCCTTTTACAGGGGGCCGGGGAGCTGTTTTTT.

This clonotype was seen a few times. This chain uses TRBV4-3 with TRBJ1-2; TRBD1 might be the D (5 bases). The CDR3 runs 16 residues. Germline V lookup: CDR1 LGHNA, CDR2 YSLEER. Trimming took off 0 bases at V and 0 bases at J, with 11 bases between the two ends. The CDR3 DNA reads as TGCGCCAGCAGCCAAGACCCCTACAGGTCTAACTATGGCTACACCTTC. Its translation is CASSQDPYRSNYGYTF.

J is TRBJ1-6 and V is TRBV12-3 or TRBV12-4, with D possibly being TRBD1 (6 bases). This CDR3 contains 15 residues. V was cut by 5 bases and J by 7 bases, with 15 bases left in between. CDR3 DNA sequence: TGTGCCAGCAGTCCCGGGACATGGGGAAATTCACCCCTCCACTTT. Its protein is CASSPGTWGNSPLHF.

J is TRBJ1-4 and V is TRBV15, with a possible D match to TRBD1 (5 bases). CDR1 is LNHNV and CDR2 is YYDKDF in the germline V gene (reference sequence). Trimming stripped 8 bases from V and 2 bases from J, with 12 bases between. The CDR3 length is 14 residues. Here the CDR3 reads CATDAEGTNEKLFF. CDR3 DNA: TGTGCCACCGACGCAGAGGGGACTAATGAAAAACTGTTTTTT.

This clonotype has ten or more counts. This chain links TRBV7-2 with TRBJ2-7; D call uncertain. Trimming removed 2 bases from V and 4 bases from J, with 12 bases in between. In germline, CDR1 is SGHTA, CDR2 FQGNSA. The CDR3 sequence is 14 residues long. In nucleotides, the CDR3 is TGTGCCAGCAGCTTAAGGACCCTGACTTACGAGCAGTACTTC. Translating it yields CASSLRTLTYEQYF.

This clonotype was found many times. The chain links TRBV29-1 to TRBJ1-2; D ambiguous. V shed 4 bases and J shed 1 base, with 7 bases lying between them. Germline-derived CDR1 and CDR2 are SQVTM and ANQGSEA. CDR3 length: 12 amino acids. CDR3 in DNA: TGCAGCGTTGGTGAGCTTAACTATGGCTACACCTTC. Translating gives CSVGELNYGYTF. Looking up the rest from reference TRBV29-1 and TRBJ1-2 gives the full variable domain: SAVISQKPSRDICQRGTSLTIQCQVDSQVTMMFWYRQQPGQSLTLIATANQGSEATYESGFVIDKFPISRPNLTFSTLTVSNMSPEDSSIYLCSVGELNYGYTFGSGTRLTVV.

This chain links TRBV6-1 with TRBJ2-3, with 14 nucleotides matching TRBD2. Germline V gene sequence: CDR1 MNHNS, CDR2 SASEGT. V lost 3 bases, J lost 4 bases, and 0 bases stayed unmatched. CDR3 size: 15 residues. The CDR3 is CASSEGLAGADTQYF. The CDR3 DNA follows: TGTGCCAGCAGTGAGGGACTAGCGGGGGCAGATACGCAGTATTTT.

V usage is TRBV9 and J usage is TRBJ2-7, with D possibly TRBD2 on 7 matching bases. Germline V gene data show CDR1 as SGDLS and CDR2 as YYNGEE. There are 14 residues in the CDR3. V gave up 4 bases and J gave up 0 bases, with 11 bases separating them. The CDR3: CASSSGGISYEQYF. The CDR3 DNA is TGTGCCAGCAGCTCGGGGGGCATCTCCTACGAGCAGTACTTC.